This T cell receptor beta chain is drawn from a study of identical twins. Study-wide results and caveats: Clonotypes of the beta chain that were abundant in cord blood carried fewer insertions (memory repertoires showed none).

TCRdb reprocessed the 5' RACE reads with MiXCR, giving one entry per CDR3 protein. This table holds roughly 190,000 distinct CDR3 sequences, about a sixth found once. At least ten counts were recorded for this clonotype. The target antigen is unknown. The CDR3 runs 11 residues. CDR1 is ENHRY and CDR2 is SYGVKD in the germline V gene. Trimming stripped 10 bases from V and 7 bases from J, with 14 bases between. The sample also formed part of further work on T cells expressing NK-cell markers.

Sequenced input: CD8+ T cells sorted from blood. The rearrangement uses TRBV10-3 and TRBJ2-7; no firm D call. The source is a woman younger than 30 in good health. CDR3 bases: TGTGCCACCCGCTCCCCTGGGGAGCAGTACTTC. This sequence encodes CATRSPGEQYF.